The T cell receptor beta chain described here comes from a study of vaccination and CD4 T cells after COVID-19. In the case of this clonotype: The target antigen is unknown.

Treatment meaning: roughly 10-day PBMC culture with coronavirus spike peptide pools or control peptides (ViraFEST assay). The unexposed donor's CD4+ T cells were collected before the COVID-19 pandemic (2011-2018). V was trimmed by 0 bases and J by 7 bases, leaving 15 bases between them. CDR1 is KGHSH and CDR2 is LQKENI in the germline V gene. The CDR3 has 15 residues. The Oncomine TCR Beta short-read assay generated sequence data from the DNA of cultured CD4+ T cells. From CD4+ T cells that had been cultured, genomic DNA was extracted. TCRdb re-analysed the PCR reads in MiXCR, keeping a single row per CDR3 protein. The table includes 10,000 or so distinct CDR3 sequences, about 32% detected once.

Sequencing used CD4+ T cells from blood, cultured in vitro. This rearrangement joins TRBV18 to TRBJ1-1, with no clear D. The receptor was derived from a human donor in good health. The DNA of the CDR3 is TGTGCCAGCTCACCACCGGTAGGGAGCAACGTTGAAGCTTTCTTT. Residues: CASSPPVGSNVEAFF.